This TCR beta chain came from a study of T cell responses to AZD1222 COVID-19 vaccine. The repertoire was sequenced with immunoSEQ multiplex PCR; TCRdb's copy has only in-frame clones and lacks some. This table has 200,000 or so clones, about 94% appearing once. The V and J ends lost 4 bases and 4 bases respectively, with 19 bases between them. From germline, CDR1 is LNHDA and CDR2 SQIVND (reference sequence). The CDR3 totals 16 residues. Specimen: peripheral blood, collected 28 days after the second AZD1222 dose. The TCR originated in an adult who received the AZD1222 COVID-19 vaccine. V is TRBV19 and J is TRBJ2-5; D is unresolved. CDR3 residues: CASSTSDAALGETQYF. CDR3 bases: TGTGCCAGTAGTACATCGGACGCAGCCCTAGGAGAGACCCAGTACTTC. Drawing the rest from reference TRBV19 and TRBJ2-5, the complete variable domain is DGGITQSPKYLFRKEGQNVTLSCEQNLNHDAMYWYRQDPGQGLRLIYYSQIVNDFQKGDIAEGYSVSREKKESFPLTVTSAQKNPTAFYLCASSTSDAALGETQYFGPGTRLLVL.